A single T cell receptor beta chain is shown here with its context. The germline V gene encodes CDR1 MNHEY and CDR2 SVGAGI. The J segment lost 5 bases and the V segment lost 2 bases, leaving 6 bases of the junction unmatched. The CDR3 loop spans 16 amino acids. The data derive from a study of blood T cell repertoires in COVID-19. About the research overall: Spain, Italy and the United States supplied samples that represented acute and convalescent COVID-19. Sources were T cells, B-cell-depleted T cells, or PBMCs; the material itself was cDNA or gDNA.

Sequencing was performed with immunoSEQ multiplex PCR; in TCRdb, only in-frame clones are kept and a portion is missing. There are about 71,000 clones in the sample; roughly nine tenths occur only once, and about 5.1% lies in the top ten. J is TRBJ1-6 and V is TRBV6-5; 7 bases match TRBD1. This receptor was taken from a young woman with acute or convalescent COVID-19. The sample consisted of peripheral blood. The CDR3 DNA is TGTGCCAGCAGTTACACGACAGACAGGGATAATTCACCCCTCCACTTT. Protein: CASSYTTDRDNSPLHF.